These T cell receptor beta chains were read from a single sample in a study of cytomegalovirus exposure and HLA in healthy donors. Sequenced by immunoSEQ multiplex PCR; TCRdb stores in-frame clones only, minus some. The table has about 180,000 clones, 76% seen once. Material for sequencing was PBMCs. The source is a man aged 18 to 29 in good health and CMV-seronegative. The CDR3 runs from the conserved cysteine through the conserved F or W. Fields, in order: CDR3 DNA, CDR3 protein, V gene, D gene, clone size, J gene. D genes are given only for firm matches. Size is stated for part of the rows, as once, few or many counts, or as a class when the clone is expanded.

cdr3_nt: TGCGCCAGCAGCTTTGGACAGTATAATTCACCCCTCCACTTT
cdr3_aa: CASSFGQYNSPLHF
v_call: TRBV5-1
d_call: NA
clone_size: NA
j_call: TRBJ1-6

cdr3_nt: TGTGCCAGCAGCTTAGGGACAGGGGCTCACGAGCAGTACTTC
cdr3_aa: CASSLGTGAHEQYF
v_call: TRBV11-3
d_call: TRBD1
clone_size: NA
j_call: TRBJ2-7

cdr3_nt: TGTGCCAGCAGTTTATGGCGGGTGGGGAGTAGCACAGATACGCAGTATTTT
cdr3_aa: CASSLWRVGSSTDTQYF
v_call: TRBV28
d_call: NA
clone_size: NA
j_call: TRBJ2-3

cdr3_nt: TGCGCCAGCAGCTCGGACAGGGCGGCGGGCACCGGGGAGCTGTTTTTT
cdr3_aa: CASSSDRAAGTGELFF
v_call: TRBV5-1
d_call: TRBD1
clone_size: few
j_call: TRBJ2-2

cdr3_nt: TGTGCCAGCAGCTCCAACAGGGTGACCTACGAGCAGTACTTC
cdr3_aa: CASSSNRVTYEQYF
v_call: TRBV7-2
d_call: NA
clone_size: once
j_call: TRBJ2-7

cdr3_nt: TGTGCCAGCAGTTACGCAGCGGGGCCCCATGGCTACACCTTC
cdr3_aa: CASSYAAGPHGYTF
v_call: TRBV6-5
d_call: NA
clone_size: NA
j_call: TRBJ1-2

cdr3_nt: TGTGCCAGCAGGGGGACAGGGAGGGAGACCCAGTACTTC
cdr3_aa: CASRGTGRETQYF
v_call: TRBV28
d_call: TRBD1
clone_size: NA
j_call: TRBJ2-5

cdr3_nt: TGCGCCAGCAGCTTGGACGGGGGGGGTATCCAAGAGACCCAGTACTTC
cdr3_aa: CASSLDGGGIQETQYF
v_call: TRBV5-1
d_call: TRBD2
clone_size: NA
j_call: TRBJ2-5

cdr3_nt: TGTGCCAGCAGGGCAGGGTCCGGCTACGAGCAGTACTTC
cdr3_aa: CASRAGSGYEQYF
v_call: TRBV2
d_call: NA
clone_size: NA
j_call: TRBJ2-7

cdr3_nt: TGTGCCAGCAGTGACCCGGAGGACAGTTTAAGCAATGAGCAGTTCTTC
cdr3_aa: CASSDPEDSLSNEQFF
v_call: TRBV6-4
d_call: NA
clone_size: NA
j_call: TRBJ2-1

cdr3_nt: TGTGCCAGCAGTGGCCGTGCAGGGCAACAGCCCCAGCATTTT
cdr3_aa: CASSGRAGQQPQHF
v_call: TRBV6-6
d_call: NA
clone_size: NA
j_call: TRBJ1-5

cdr3_nt: TGTGCCAGCAGCCGGGGAGGCGTCTCAGGGTGGCCCCAGCATTTT
cdr3_aa: CASSRGGVSGWPQHF
v_call: TRBV5-6
d_call: NA
clone_size: NA
j_call: TRBJ1-5

cdr3_nt: TGTGCCGGCTGTGAACTAGCGGGAATCAATGAGCAGTTCTTC
cdr3_aa: CAGCELAGINEQFF
v_call: TRBV7-2
d_call: TRBD2
clone_size: NA
j_call: TRBJ2-1

cdr3_nt: TGTGCCAGCAGTTTAACAGGGCCTCCGGGCGAGCAGTTCTTC
cdr3_aa: CASSLTGPPGEQFF
v_call: TRBV28
d_call: NA
clone_size: NA
j_call: TRBJ2-1

cdr3_nt: TGTGCCAGCAGCTACTCTACCTACAATGAGCAGTTCTTC
cdr3_aa: CASSYSTYNEQFF
v_call: TRBV11-2
d_call: NA
clone_size: NA
j_call: TRBJ2-1

cdr3_nt: TGCGCCAGCAGCCAAGGTGGCCAGGCTACCGAGCAGTACTTC
cdr3_aa: CASSQGGQATEQYF
v_call: TRBV4-1
d_call: NA
clone_size: NA
j_call: TRBJ2-7

cdr3_nt: TGTGCCAGCGAAATTGGAACAGCTGGAAACACCATATATTTT
cdr3_aa: CASEIGTAGNTIYF
v_call: TRBV6-5
d_call: NA
clone_size: NA
j_call: TRBJ1-3

cdr3_nt: TGTGCCAGCAGCTCCAGTAGGGGAAACACAGATACGCAGTATTTT
cdr3_aa: CASSSSRGNTDTQYF
v_call: TRBV7-3
d_call: NA
clone_size: NA
j_call: TRBJ2-3

cdr3_nt: TGTGCCAGCAGTGAGACAGGGTCGGATTCACCCCTCCACTTT
cdr3_aa: CASSETGSDSPLHF
v_call: TRBV6-1
d_call: TRBD1
clone_size: NA
j_call: TRBJ1-6

cdr3_nt: TGTGCCAGCCATGAGGGAGTGGCTAATGAAAAACTGTTTTTT
cdr3_aa: CASHEGVANEKLFF
v_call: TRBV6-1
d_call: NA
clone_size: NA
j_call: TRBJ1-4

cdr3_nt: TGTGCCAGCAGTGAGGGACAGAGCACAGATACGCAGTATTTT
cdr3_aa: CASSEGQSTDTQYF
v_call: TRBV2
d_call: TRBD1
clone_size: few
j_call: TRBJ2-3

cdr3_nt: TGTGCCAGCAGCAAATATGGGGCCCGGCTAGCGGGGAGACTTGAGCAGTTCTTC
cdr3_aa: CASSKYGARLAGRLEQFF
v_call: TRBV21-1
d_call: NA
clone_size: NA
j_call: TRBJ2-1